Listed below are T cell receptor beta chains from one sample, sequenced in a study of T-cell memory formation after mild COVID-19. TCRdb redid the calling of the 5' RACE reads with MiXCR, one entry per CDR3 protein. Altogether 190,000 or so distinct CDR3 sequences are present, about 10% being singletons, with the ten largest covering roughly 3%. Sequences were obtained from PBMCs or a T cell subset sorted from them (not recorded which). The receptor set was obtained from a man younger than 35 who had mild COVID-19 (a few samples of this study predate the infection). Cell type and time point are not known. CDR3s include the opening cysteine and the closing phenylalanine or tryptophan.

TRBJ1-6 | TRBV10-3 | CAISKTGEDSPLHF
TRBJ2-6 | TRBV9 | CASSPTYGVPGANVLTF
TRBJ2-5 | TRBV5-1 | CASKSLHLPRSETQYF
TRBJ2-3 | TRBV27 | CASSLFDPGRSITQYF
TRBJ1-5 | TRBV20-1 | CSARGFQGGFANQPQHF
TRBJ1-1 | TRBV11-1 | CASSWHGAGAFF
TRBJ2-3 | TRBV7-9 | CASSLETSDTQYF
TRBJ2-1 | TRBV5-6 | CASSPRGLAGIGSYNEQFF
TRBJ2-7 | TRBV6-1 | CASSGPWGSYEQYF
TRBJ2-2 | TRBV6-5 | CASSPGVGRGHTGELFF
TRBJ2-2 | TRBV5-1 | CASSLVQGTGELFF
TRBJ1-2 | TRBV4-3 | CASSQDVRGNYGYTF
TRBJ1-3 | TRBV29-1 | CSVPGGGNSGNTIYF
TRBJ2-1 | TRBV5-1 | CASSPGWVNNNEQFF
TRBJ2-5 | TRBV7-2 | CASSLVGKETQYF
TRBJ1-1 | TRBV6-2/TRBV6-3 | CASSGDRVWWTEAFF
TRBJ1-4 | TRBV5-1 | CASSSGSGGSTNEKLFF
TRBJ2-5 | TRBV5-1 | CASAGGAGHAETQYF
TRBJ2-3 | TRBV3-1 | CASSSRQTGGDTQYF
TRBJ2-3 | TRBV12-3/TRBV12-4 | CASRPGTGVGTDTQYF
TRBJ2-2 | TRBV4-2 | CASSQPGNTGELFF
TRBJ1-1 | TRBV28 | CASSFFARQVVKTFF
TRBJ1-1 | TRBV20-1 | CSAKRGRDTEAFF
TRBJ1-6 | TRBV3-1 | CASSQTATGGSPLHF
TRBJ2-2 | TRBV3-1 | CASSHRQITGELFF